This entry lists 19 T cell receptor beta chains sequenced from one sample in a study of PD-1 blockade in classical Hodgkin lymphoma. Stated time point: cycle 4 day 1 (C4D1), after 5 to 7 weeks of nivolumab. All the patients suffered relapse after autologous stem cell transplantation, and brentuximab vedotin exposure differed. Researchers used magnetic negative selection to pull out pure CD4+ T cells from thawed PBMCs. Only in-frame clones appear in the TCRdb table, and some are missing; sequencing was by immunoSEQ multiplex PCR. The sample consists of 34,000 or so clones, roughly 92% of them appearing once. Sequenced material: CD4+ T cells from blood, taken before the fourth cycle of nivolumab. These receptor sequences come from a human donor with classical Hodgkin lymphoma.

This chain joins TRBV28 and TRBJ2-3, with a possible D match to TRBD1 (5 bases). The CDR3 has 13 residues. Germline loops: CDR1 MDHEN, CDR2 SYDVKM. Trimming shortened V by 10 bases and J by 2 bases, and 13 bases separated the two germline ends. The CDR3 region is CANYDRNTDTQYF. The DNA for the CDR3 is TGTGCCAACTATGACAGAAACACAGATACGCAGTATTTT.

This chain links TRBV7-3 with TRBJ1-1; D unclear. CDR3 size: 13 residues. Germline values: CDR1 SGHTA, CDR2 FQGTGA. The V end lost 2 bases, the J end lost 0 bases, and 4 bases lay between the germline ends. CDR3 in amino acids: CASSLYMNTEAFF. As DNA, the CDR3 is TGTGCCAGCAGCTTATACATGAACACTGAAGCTTTCTTT. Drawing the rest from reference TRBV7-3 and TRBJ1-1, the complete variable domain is GAGVSQTPSNKVTEKGKYVELRCDPISGHTALYWYRQSLGQGPEFLIYFQGTGAADDSGLPNDRFFAVRPEGSVSTLKIQRTERGDSAVYLCASSLYMNTEAFFGQGTRLTVV.

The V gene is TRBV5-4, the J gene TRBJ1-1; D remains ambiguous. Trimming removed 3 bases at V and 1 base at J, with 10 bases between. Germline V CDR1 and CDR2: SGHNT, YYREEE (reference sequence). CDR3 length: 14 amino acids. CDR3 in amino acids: CASSYNQRNTEAFF. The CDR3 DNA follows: TGTGCCAGCAGCTATAATCAGAGGAACACTGAAGCTTTCTTT.

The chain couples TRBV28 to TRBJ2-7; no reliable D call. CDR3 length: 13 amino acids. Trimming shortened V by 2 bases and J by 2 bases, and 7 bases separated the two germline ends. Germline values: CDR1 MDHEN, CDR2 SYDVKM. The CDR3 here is CASSLLTPYEQYF. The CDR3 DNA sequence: TGTGCCAGCAGTTTACTGACCCCCTACGAGCAGTACTTC.

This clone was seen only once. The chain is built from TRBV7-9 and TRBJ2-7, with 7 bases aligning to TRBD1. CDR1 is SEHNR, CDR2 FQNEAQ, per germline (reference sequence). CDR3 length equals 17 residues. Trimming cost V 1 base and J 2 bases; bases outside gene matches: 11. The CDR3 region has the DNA TGTGCCAGCAGCTTAGGAGACAGGGTGAAGTCCGCCTACGAGCAGTACTTC. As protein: CASSLGDRVKSAYEQYF.

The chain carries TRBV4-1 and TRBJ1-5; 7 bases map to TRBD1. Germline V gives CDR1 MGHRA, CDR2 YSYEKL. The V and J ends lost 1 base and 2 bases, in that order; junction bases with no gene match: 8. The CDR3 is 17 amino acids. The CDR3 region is CASSQAEGATRNQPQHF. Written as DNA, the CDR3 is TGCGCCAGCAGCCAAGCAGAGGGGGCCACCCGCAATCAGCCCCAGCATTTT.

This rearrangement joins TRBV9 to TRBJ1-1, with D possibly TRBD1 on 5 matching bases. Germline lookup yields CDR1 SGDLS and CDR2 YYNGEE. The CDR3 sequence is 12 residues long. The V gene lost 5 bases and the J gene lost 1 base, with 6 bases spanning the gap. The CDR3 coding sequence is TGTGCCAGCAGGACAGCGAACACTGAAGCTTTCTTT. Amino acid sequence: CASRTANTEAFF.

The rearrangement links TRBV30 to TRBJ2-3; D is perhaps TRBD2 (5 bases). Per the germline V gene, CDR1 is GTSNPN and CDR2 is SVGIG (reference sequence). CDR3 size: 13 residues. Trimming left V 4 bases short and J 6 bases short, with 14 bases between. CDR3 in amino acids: CAWTAGGWDTQYF. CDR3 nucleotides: TGTGCCTGGACCGCAGGAGGTTGGGATACGCAGTATTTT. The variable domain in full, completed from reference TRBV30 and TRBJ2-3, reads SQTIHQWPATLVQPVGSPLSLECTVEGTSNPNLYWYRQAAGRGLQLLFYSVGIGQISSEVPQNLSASRPQDRQFILSSKKLLLSDSGFYLCAWTAGGWDTQYFGPGTRLTVL.

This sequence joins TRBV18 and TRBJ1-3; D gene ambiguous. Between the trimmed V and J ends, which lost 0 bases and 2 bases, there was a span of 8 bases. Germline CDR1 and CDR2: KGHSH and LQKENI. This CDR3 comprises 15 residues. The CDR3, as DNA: TGTGCCAGCTCACCACCCCCAGGTGCTGGAAACACCATATATTTT. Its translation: CASSPPPGAGNTIYF.

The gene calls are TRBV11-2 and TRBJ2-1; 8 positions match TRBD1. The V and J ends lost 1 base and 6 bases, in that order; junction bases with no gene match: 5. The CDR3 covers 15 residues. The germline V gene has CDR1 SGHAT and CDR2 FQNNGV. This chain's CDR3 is CASSLVRGRGNEQFF. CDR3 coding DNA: TGTGCCAGCAGCTTAGTCAGGGGGCGAGGCAATGAGCAGTTCTTC. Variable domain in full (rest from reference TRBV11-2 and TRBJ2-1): EAGVAQSPRYKIIEKRQSVAFWCNPISGHATLYWYQQILGQGPKLLIQFQNNGVVDDSQLPKDRFSAERLKGVDSTLKIQPAKLEDSAVYLCASSLVRGRGNEQFFGPGTRLTVL.

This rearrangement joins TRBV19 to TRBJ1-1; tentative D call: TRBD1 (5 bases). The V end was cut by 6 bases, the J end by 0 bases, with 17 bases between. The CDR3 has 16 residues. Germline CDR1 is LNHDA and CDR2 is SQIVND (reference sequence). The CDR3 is CASSPQDRLMNTEAFF. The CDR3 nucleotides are TGTGCCAGTAGCCCACAAGACAGACTGATGAACACTGAAGCTTTCTTT.

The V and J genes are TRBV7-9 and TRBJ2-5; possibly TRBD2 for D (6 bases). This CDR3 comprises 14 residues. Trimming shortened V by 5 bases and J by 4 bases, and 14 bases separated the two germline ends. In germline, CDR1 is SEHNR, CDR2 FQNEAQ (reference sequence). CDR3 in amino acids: CASSGRDSGETQYF. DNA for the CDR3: TGTGCCAGCAGCGGACGGGACTCCGGAGAGACCCAGTACTTC.

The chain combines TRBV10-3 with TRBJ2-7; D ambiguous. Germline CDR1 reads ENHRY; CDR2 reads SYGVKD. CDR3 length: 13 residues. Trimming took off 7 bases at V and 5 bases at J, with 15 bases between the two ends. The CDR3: CAITREPADEQYF. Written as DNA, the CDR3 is TGTGCCATCACCCGAGAACCGGCTGACGAGCAGTACTTC.

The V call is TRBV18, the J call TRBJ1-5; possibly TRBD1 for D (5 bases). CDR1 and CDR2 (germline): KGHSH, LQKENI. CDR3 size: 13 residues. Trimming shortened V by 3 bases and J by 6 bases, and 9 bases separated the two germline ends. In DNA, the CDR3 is TGTGCCAGCTCACCGGGGAGGGGTCAGCCCCAGCATTTT. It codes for CASSPGRGQPQHF. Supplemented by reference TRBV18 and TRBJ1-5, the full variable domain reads NAGVMQNPRHLVRRRGQEARLRCSPMKGHSHVYWYRQLPEEGLKFMVYLQKENIIDESGMPKERFSAEFPKEGPSILRIQQVVRGDSAAYFCASSPGRGQPQHFGDGTRLSIL.

The CDR3 DNA is TGTGCCATCAGTGAGTCTGGGGTCGGCTCAGATACGCAGTATTTT. It specifies CAISESGVGSDTQYF. The chain is built from TRBV10-3 and TRBJ2-3, with D hard to call. CDR3 length: 15 amino acids. Germline-derived CDR1 and CDR2 are ENHRY and SYGVKD. Between the trimmed V and J ends, which lost 0 bases and 4 bases, there was a span of 11 bases.

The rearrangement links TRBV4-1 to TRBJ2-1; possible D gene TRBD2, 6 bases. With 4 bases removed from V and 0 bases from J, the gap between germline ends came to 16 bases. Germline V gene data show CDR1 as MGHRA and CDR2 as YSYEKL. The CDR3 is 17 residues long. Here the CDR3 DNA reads TGCGCCAGCAGCCGCCCGACTAGTCGGGACTCCTACAATGAGCAGTTCTTC. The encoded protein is CASSRPTSRDSYNEQFF.

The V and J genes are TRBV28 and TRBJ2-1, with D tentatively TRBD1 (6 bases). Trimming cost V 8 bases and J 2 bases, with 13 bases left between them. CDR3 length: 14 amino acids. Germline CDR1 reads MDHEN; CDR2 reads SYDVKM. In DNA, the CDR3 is TGTGCCAGCTTCAGGGGCTTTGCCTACAATGAGCAGTTCTTC. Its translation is CASFRGFAYNEQFF.

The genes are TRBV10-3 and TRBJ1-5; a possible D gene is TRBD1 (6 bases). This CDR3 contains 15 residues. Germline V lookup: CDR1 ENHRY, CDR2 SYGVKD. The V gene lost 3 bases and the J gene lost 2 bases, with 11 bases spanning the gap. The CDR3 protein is CAISEGGVGNQPQHF. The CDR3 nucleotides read TGTGCCATCAGTGAAGGGGGAGTCGGCAATCAGCCCCAGCATTTT.

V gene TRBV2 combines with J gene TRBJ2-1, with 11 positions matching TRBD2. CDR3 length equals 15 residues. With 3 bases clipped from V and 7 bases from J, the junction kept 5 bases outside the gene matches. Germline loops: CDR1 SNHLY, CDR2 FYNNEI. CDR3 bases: TGTGCCAGCAGTGATAGACTAGCGGGAAGTAATGAGCAGTTCTTC. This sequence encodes CASSDRLAGSNEQFF.